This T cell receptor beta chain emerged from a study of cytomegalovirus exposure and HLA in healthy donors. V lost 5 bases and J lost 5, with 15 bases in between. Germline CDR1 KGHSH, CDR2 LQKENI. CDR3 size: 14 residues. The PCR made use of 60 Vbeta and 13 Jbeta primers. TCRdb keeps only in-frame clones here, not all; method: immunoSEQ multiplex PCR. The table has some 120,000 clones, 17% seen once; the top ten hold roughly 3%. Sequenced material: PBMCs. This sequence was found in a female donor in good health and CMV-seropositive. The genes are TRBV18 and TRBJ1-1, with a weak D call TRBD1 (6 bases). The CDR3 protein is CASSSKQGTTEAFF. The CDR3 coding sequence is TGTGCCAGCTCATCCAAACAGGGAACAACTGAAGCTTTCTTT.